These 29 T cell receptor beta chains originate from one sample sequenced in a study of shared clonotypes between healthy human individuals. Assay used: immunoSEQ multiplex PCR; TCRdb lists only in-frame clones, some missing. The data show around 1.4 million clones, with 97% to 99% seen just once and 0.36% held by the top ten. Material for sequencing was naive CD4+ T cells sorted from blood. Subset given: CD45RA+ positively selected. The receptors originated from a man between 25 and 39 years old in good health.

The J gene is TRBJ2-7, the V gene TRBV7-9; 7 bases map to TRBD2. J gave up 5 bases and V 5 bases, and 6 bases lay outside the gene matches. CDR1 and CDR2 (germline): SEHNR, FQNEAQ (reference sequence). The CDR3 is made up of 13 amino acids. CDR3 sequence (DNA): TGTGCCAGCAGCCAAATCGGGAGGCACGAGCAGTACTTC. Amino acids: CASSQIGRHEQYF.

V usage is TRBV5-6 and J usage is TRBJ1-1; D gene unclear. Trimming cost V 3 bases and J 4 bases, with 19 bases left between them. The CDR3 sequence is 16 residues long. Germline V CDR1 and CDR2: SGHDT, YYEEEE. The CDR3 is CASSWGGEAGSTEAFF. As DNA, the CDR3 is TGTGCCAGCAGCTGGGGTGGGGAGGCTGGTAGCACTGAAGCTTTCTTT.

The chain couples TRBV27 to TRBJ2-1; TRBD2 aligns across 7 bases. The V gene end was trimmed by 8 bases and the J gene end by 3 bases; junction bases not matched to a gene: 10. Germline CDR1 MNHEY, CDR2 SMNVEV (reference sequence). There are 15 residues in the CDR3. CDR3 amino acids: CASSSLREGYNEQFF. The CDR3 nucleotides read TGTGCCAGCTCATCGTTGAGGGAGGGCTACAATGAGCAGTTCTTC.

This chain connects TRBV29-1 to TRBJ2-3; 10 nucleotides match TRBD2. V lost 4 bases and J lost 7; bases outside the gene matches: 14. The CDR3 spans 16 residues. Germline-derived CDR1 and CDR2 are SQVTM and ANQGSEA. The CDR3 coding sequence is TGCAGCGTTGCTCCTAAGCGGGAGGGCCTAACGTATACGCAGTATTTT. Its translation is CSVAPKREGLTYTQYF.

The chain is built from TRBV19 and TRBJ1-5; D not certain. Trimming cost V 7 bases and J 0 bases, with 4 bases left between them. CDR1 is LNHDA and CDR2 is SQIVND in the germline V gene (reference sequence). The CDR3 extends over 12 amino acids. CDR3 bases: TGTGCCAGTACCTTTAGCAATCAGCCCCAGCATTTT. Translating it yields CASTFSNQPQHF.

This rearrangement joins TRBV10-3 to TRBJ2-1; the D is unclear. Germline CDR1 and CDR2: ENHRY and SYGVKD. V was cut by 4 bases and J by 9 bases, with 19 bases left in between. The CDR3 length is 15 residues. The DNA for the CDR3 is TGTGCCATCAGTGGATCTTCCGGCCGCCCCAGTGAGCAGTTCTTC. The encoded protein is CAISGSSGRPSEQFF.

The chain uses TRBV5-4 and TRBJ2-7; 10 bases agree with TRBD2. This CDR3 spans 14 amino acids. Germline V CDR1 and CDR2: SGHNT, YYREEE (reference sequence). The ends lost 4 bases at V and 6 bases at J; junction bases unmatched: 7. DNA of the CDR3: TGTGCCAGCAGCCGAGCGGGAGGGCCTTTCGAGCAGTACTTC. As protein: CASSRAGGPFEQYF.

The chain carries TRBV10-3 and TRBJ2-1; 10 bases agree with TRBD1. CDR1 is ENHRY, CDR2 SYGVKD, per germline. This CDR3 spans 15 amino acids. J gave up 2 bases and V 6 bases, and 4 bases lay outside the gene matches. CDR3 region: CAIRGQGQPYNEQFF. CDR3 in DNA: TGTGCCATCAGGGGACAGGGGCAGCCCTACAATGAGCAGTTCTTC.

The V call is TRBV15, the J call TRBJ1-2; D is perhaps TRBD1 (5 bases). CDR1 is LNHNV and CDR2 is YYDKDF in the germline V gene (reference sequence). The CDR3 sequence is 16 residues long. V was clipped by 0 bases and J by 8 bases, with 19 bases between them. DNA of the CDR3: TGTGCCACCAGCAGAGATCAAAGGGTCGGTGGGGGAGGCTACACCTTC. This gives the protein CATSRDQRVGGGGYTF.

This chain connects TRBV6-5 to TRBJ2-3, with a weak D call TRBD1 (6 bases). V was clipped by 2 bases and J by 2 bases, with 11 bases between them. The CDR3 loop spans 15 amino acids. Germline CDR1 is MNHEY and CDR2 is SVGAGI. In nucleotides, the CDR3 is TGTGCCAGCAGTTACGGCACAGGGAACACAGATACGCAGTATTTT. Translated, it gives CASSYGTGNTDTQYF.

The chain is built from TRBV7-2 and TRBJ1-3, with D possibly TRBD1 on 5 matching bases. Per the germline V gene, CDR1 is SGHTA and CDR2 is FQGNSA. The ends were cut back, 4 bases at V and 0 bases at J, with 10 bases in the middle. This CDR3 is built from 15 residues. In DNA form, the CDR3 reads TGTGCCAGCAGCTCTGGGGCCAACTCTGGAAACACCATATATTTT. It yields the protein CASSSGANSGNTIYF.

This clone was detected once. V gene TRBV7-9 combines with J gene TRBJ2-7; 7 positions agree with TRBD1. The CDR3 runs to 16 residues. Germline-derived CDR1 and CDR2 are SEHNR and FQNEAQ (reference sequence). With 2 bases clipped from V and 7 bases from J, the junction kept 14 bases outside the gene matches. CDR3 amino acids: CASSLSLTGDDREQYF. The CDR3 DNA follows: TGTGCCAGCAGCTTAAGTTTAACAGGGGATGATCGGGAGCAGTACTTC.

The chain links TRBV2 to TRBJ2-1; D might be TRBD1 (6 bases). The V gene lost 4 bases and the J gene lost 9 bases, with 16 bases spanning the gap. This CDR3 comprises 14 residues. Germline CDR1 reads SNHLY; CDR2 reads FYNNEI. The CDR3 bases are TGTGCCAGCAGTGTTCTGCAGGAGACAGGTGAGCAGTTCTTC. Amino acids: CASSVLQETGEQFF.

The rearrangement uses TRBV18 and TRBJ2-3; D is possibly TRBD1 or TRBD2 (5 bases each). Per germline, CDR1 KGHSH and CDR2 LQKENI. The length of the CDR3 is 18 residues. Trimming left V 3 bases short and J 1 base short, with 20 bases between. In DNA, the CDR3 is TGTGCCAGCTCACCTTTACCGGGACCCACATGGGGCACAGATACGCAGTATTTT. Its protein product is CASSPLPGPTWGTDTQYF. The full variable domain, its missing parts supplied by reference TRBV18 and TRBJ2-3, is NAGVMQNPRHLVRRRGQEARLRCSPMKGHSHVYWYRQLPEEGLKFMVYLQKENIIDESGMPKERFSAEFPKEGPSILRIQQVVRGDSAAYFCASSPLPGPTWGTDTQYFGPGTRLTVL.

The chain is built from TRBV11-2 and TRBJ2-7; D ambiguous. The germline V gene has CDR1 SGHAT and CDR2 FQNNGV. CDR3 length: 14 residues. Trimming took off 4 bases at V and 1 base at J, with 11 bases between the two ends. The CDR3 DNA is TGTGCCAGCAGCTCTAAGATGGTGTCCTACGAGCAGTACTTC. Protein: CASSSKMVSYEQYF.

The chain has TRBV30 and TRBJ2-7; tentative D call: TRBD2 (6 bases). From germline, CDR1 is GTSNPN and CDR2 SVGIG (reference sequence). V was cut by 0 bases and J by 4 bases, with 7 bases left in between. This CDR3 spans 12 amino acids. The CDR3 loop reads CAWSVEGYEQYF. The CDR3 coding sequence is TGTGCCTGGAGTGTGGAGGGTTACGAGCAGTACTTC. Supplemented by reference TRBV30 and TRBJ2-7, the full variable domain reads SQTIHQWPATLVQPVGSPLSLECTVEGTSNPNLYWYRQAAGRGLQLLFYSVGIGQISSEVPQNLSASRPQDRQFILSSKKLLLSDSGFYLCAWSVEGYEQYFGPGTRLTVT.

The CDR3 here is CASSDRVGGYTF. CDR3 in DNA: TGTGCCAGCAGCGACAGGGTAGGCGGCTACACCTTC. The rearrangement joins TRBV2 to TRBJ1-2; TRBD1 matches at 7 bases. Unmatched junction bases numbered 6, after V lost 6 bases and J lost 8 bases. CDR1 is SNHLY, CDR2 FYNNEI, per germline. This CDR3 has 12 amino acids.

V usage is TRBV29-1 and J usage is TRBJ2-1; D not resolved. The CDR3 is 12 amino acids. V lost 4 bases and J 9 bases, leaving 13 bases between the germline ends. Germline V gene lookup returns CDR1 SQVTM and CDR2 ANQGSEA. DNA of the CDR3: TGCAGCGTTGTTTCACCCGGCGGTGAGCAGTTCTTC. The encoded protein is CSVVSPGGEQFF.

The rearrangement joins TRBV5-4 to TRBJ2-1; 10 bases agree with TRBD2. V shed 4 bases, J shed 0 bases, and the junction held 16 bases outside the gene matches. The CDR3 is 20 residues long. The germline V gene encodes CDR1 SGHNT and CDR2 YYREEE (reference sequence). The CDR3 DNA sequence: TGTGCCAGCAGCATCGGTTTGCGGCTAGCGGGAGCTGGCTCCTACAATGAGCAGTTCTTC. It is translated as CASSIGLRLAGAGSYNEQFF.

The chain carries TRBV28 and TRBJ2-1, with 11 bases lining up with TRBD1. The length of the CDR3 is 16 residues. The germline CDR1 and CDR2 sequences are MDHEN and SYDVKM. With 8 bases clipped from V and 6 bases from J, the junction kept 12 bases outside the gene matches. The CDR3 protein is CASQRWTGGLRNEQFF. CDR3 DNA sequence: TGTGCCAGCCAGCGGTGGACAGGGGGCCTTCGCAATGAGCAGTTCTTC. The full variable domain, its missing parts supplied by reference TRBV28 and TRBJ2-1, is DVKVTQSSRYLVKRTGEKVFLECVQDMDHENMFWYRQDPGLGLRLIYFSYDVKMKEKGDIPEGYSVSREKKERFSLILESASTNQTSMYLCASQRWTGGLRNEQFFGPGTRLTVL.

The chain has TRBV6-5 and TRBJ2-7, with D possibly matching TRBD2 (5 bases). The CDR3 runs 14 residues. The germline V and J ends were trimmed by 1 base and 2 bases, with 9 bases remaining between them. CDR1 MNHEY and CDR2 SVGAGI come from the germline V gene. The CDR3, as DNA: TGTGCCAGCAGTTACTTTGCGGGTCCCTACGAGCAGTACTTC. Protein sequence: CASSYFAGPYEQYF.

The V call is TRBV4-2, the J call TRBJ1-1; D is undetermined. Trimming removed 3 bases from V and 4 bases from J, with 12 bases in between. The germline CDR1 and CDR2 sequences are LGHNA and YNFKEQ. CDR3 size: 14 residues. This CDR3 is CASSQLGGSTEAFF. The CDR3 coding sequence is TGTGCCAGCAGCCAGCTCGGAGGAAGCACTGAAGCTTTCTTT.

V is TRBV7-3 and J is TRBJ2-2, with a weak D call TRBD1 (5 bases). CDR1 and CDR2 (germline): SGHTA, FQGTGA. V lost 5 bases and J 4 bases, leaving 29 bases between the germline ends. CDR3 length equals 20 residues. For the CDR3, the DNA is TGTGCCAGCAGCCCCAAGGGCCCTCTCCGTGCCCAGGGCGGCACCGGGGAGCTGTTTTTT. This gives the protein CASSPKGPLRAQGGTGELFF. The whole variable domain, remainder taken from reference TRBV7-3 and TRBJ2-2, is GAGVSQTPSNKVTEKGKYVELRCDPISGHTALYWYRQSLGQGPEFLIYFQGTGAADDSGLPNDRFFAVRPEGSVSTLKIQRTERGDSAVYLCASSPKGPLRAQGGTGELFFGEGSRLTVL.

This clone was seen a single time. One end of the junction is discordant with germline, which a read error may explain. The J gene is TRBJ2-7, the V gene TRBV7-6, with 13 bases aligning to TRBD2. The CDR3 has 18 residues. Germline lookup yields CDR1 SGHVS and CDR2 FNYEAQ. The CDR3 DNA sequence: TGTGTCAGCAGCTTAGCGCGCGGGACTAGCGGGGTTTCCTACGAGCAGTACTTC. Translated, it gives CVSSLARGTSGVSYEQYF.

V usage is TRBV5-1 and J usage is TRBJ2-4; 9 nucleotides line up with TRBD1. The J segment lost 8 bases and the V segment lost 4 bases, leaving 13 bases of the junction unmatched. CDR1 and CDR2 from the germline V gene are SGHRS and YFSETQ. The CDR3 extends over 16 amino acids. The CDR3 protein is CASSQSNRGREYIQYF. CDR3 DNA sequence: TGCGCCAGCAGCCAGTCTAACAGGGGGCGCGAATACATTCAGTACTTC. Supplemented by reference TRBV5-1 and TRBJ2-4, the full variable domain reads KAGVTQTPRYLIKTRGQQVTLSCSPISGHRSVSWYQQTPGQGLQFLFEYFSETQRNKGNFPGRFSGRQFSNSRSEMNVSTLELGDSALYLCASSQSNRGREYIQYFGAGTRLSVL.

The chain is built from TRBV7-9 and TRBJ2-1, with D hard to call. CDR1 SEHNR and CDR2 FQNEAQ come from the germline V gene (reference sequence). The ends were cut back, 4 bases at V and 8 bases at J, with 6 bases in the middle. The CDR3 has 11 residues. The CDR3 region is CASSSRDEQFF. Written as DNA, the CDR3 is TGTGCCAGCAGCTCAAGGGATGAGCAGTTCTTC.

CDR3: CASSQVGGEKLFF. The CDR3 DNA sequence: TGCGCCAGCAGCCAAGTGGGAGGGGAAAAACTGTTTTTT. The V gene is TRBV4-1, the J gene TRBJ1-4, with unresolved D. The germline CDR1 and CDR2 sequences are MGHRA and YSYEKL. The CDR3 covers 13 residues. Between the trimmed V and J ends, which lost 1 base and 8 bases, there was a span of 8 bases.

CDR3 nucleotide sequence: TGTGCCAGCAGCTTCGCCCTCTCCTTAGTCTATGGCTACACCTTC. It translates to CASSFALSLVYGYTF. The gene calls are TRBV7-9 and TRBJ1-2; D gene unclear. Trimming stripped 3 bases from V and 4 bases from J, with 15 bases between. Germline loops: CDR1 SEHNR, CDR2 FQNEAQ (reference sequence). The CDR3 is made up of 15 amino acids. The full variable domain, in which reference TRBV7-9 and TRBJ1-2 provide the parts outside the CDR3, is DTGVSQNPRHKITKRGQNVTFRCDPISEHNRLYWYRQTLGQGPEFLTYFQNEAQLEKSRLLSDRFSAERPKGSFSTLEIQRTEQGDSAMYLCASSFALSLVYGYTFGSGTRLTVV.

The J gene is TRBJ2-7, the V gene TRBV18, with D possibly being TRBD1 (6 bases). Germline V gene lookup returns CDR1 KGHSH and CDR2 LQKENI. This CDR3 is 14 amino acids long. V was trimmed by 3 bases and J by 2 bases, leaving 11 bases between them. This chain's CDR3 is CASSPGQSTYEQYF. In DNA, the CDR3 is TGTGCCAGCTCACCTGGACAGAGCACCTACGAGCAGTACTTC.